The clone carrying this T cell receptor beta chain has a count of ten or more. This sample was included in a study of T cells in Graves' hyperthyroidism and ophthalmopathy. Study-wide background: Staff took peripheral blood when the initial diagnosis was made, before any treatment began.

Germline V gene data show CDR1 as SNHLY and CDR2 as FYNNEI. V was pared by 7 bases and J by 8 bases, with 8 bases of the junction left unmatched. This CDR3 contains 13 residues. There were TCR beta CDR3 regions amplified from RNA transcripts. The primer set for the first-round RT-PCR of the TCR CDR3 was HTBI. TCRdb processed the multiplex PCR reads anew with MiXCR; each CDR3 protein has one entry. The table records about 520,000 distinct CDR3 sequences, about 24% of them present only once. The chain uses TRBV2 and TRBJ1-1, with 9 bases lining up with TRBD1. Sequenced material: blood. The sequence derives from a woman aged 25 to 39 with Graves' ophthalmopathy. The CDR3: CASTGDRALEAFF. CDR3 nucleotides: TGTGCCAGCACGGGGGACAGGGCGTTAGAAGCTTTCTTT.